The 27 T cell receptor beta chains listed next were all sequenced from one sample in a study of shared clonotypes between healthy human individuals. Sequencing was performed with immunoSEQ multiplex PCR; in TCRdb, only in-frame clones are kept and a portion is missing. The repertoire includes about a million clones, approximately 70% of them detected once, and about 1.5% sits in the top ten. Sample: memory CD4+ T cells sorted from blood. Subset indicated: CD45RA-negative fraction. The receptors derive from a man aged 18 to 29 in good health.

This chain links TRBV10-3 with TRBJ2-2; D is possibly TRBD2 (6 bases). The CDR3 contains 15 residues. V gave up 6 bases and J gave up 6 bases, with 17 bases separating them. CDR1 is ENHRY and CDR2 is SYGVKD in the germline V gene. The CDR3 reads CAISRRAGKPGELFF. The CDR3 coding sequence is TGTGCCATCAGCCGGAGGGCAGGGAAACCCGGGGAGCTGTTTTTT.

This chain connects TRBV4-1 to TRBJ2-5, with D unclear. Germline V gene lookup returns CDR1 MGHRA and CDR2 YSYEKL. Trimming removed 4 bases from V and 4 bases from J, with 16 bases in between. The CDR3 sequence is 15 residues long. The CDR3 coding sequence is TGCGCCAGCAGCCGGGCCATGGTCCCGAGAGAGACCCAGTACTTC. This sequence encodes CASSRAMVPRETQYF.

The chain uses TRBV5-4 and TRBJ2-7; 8 nucleotides align to TRBD1. The CDR3 runs to 15 residues. CDR1 and CDR2 (germline): SGHNT, YYREEE (reference sequence). V trimming: 5 bases; J trimming: 3 bases; junction bases outside the gene matches: 10. CDR3 sequence (DNA): TGTGCCAGCAGTCAACCGGGACAGGCTCACTACGAGCAGTACTTC. This gives the protein CASSQPGQAHYEQYF.

V gene TRBV21-1 combines with J gene TRBJ1-2. TRBV21-1 is a pseudogene segment. This CDR3 contains 16 residues. The CDR3 sequence is CASSKDWTGTVDGYTF. CDR3 sequence (DNA): TGTGCCAGCAGCAAAGATTGGACCGGGACGGTTGATGGCTACACCTTC.

In this sample, this clone turned up once. The rearrangement uses TRBV27 and TRBJ1-2; the match to TRBD1 covers 11 bases. Germline loops: CDR1 MNHEY, CDR2 SMNVEV (reference sequence). The CDR3 is made up of 18 amino acids. With 5 bases clipped from V and 6 bases from J, the junction kept 17 bases outside the gene matches. This CDR3 reads CASSLYKPPGQGVNGYTF. The CDR3, as DNA: TGTGCCAGCAGTCTATACAAACCGCCGGGACAGGGGGTTAATGGCTACACCTTC.

The CDR3 DNA is TGTGCCAGCAGTTACAACAGGGGAAAATCACCCCTCCACTTT. Protein: CASSYNRGKSPLHF. This rearrangement joins TRBV6-5 to TRBJ1-6, with 7 bases fitting TRBD1. The trim removed 2 bases at V and 10 bases at J, leaving 5 bases unmatched. Looked up from germline, CDR1 is MNHEY and CDR2 is SVGAGI. There are 14 residues in the CDR3.

The chain has TRBV7-2 and TRBJ1-3, with D possibly TRBD1 on 5 matching bases. Per germline, CDR1 SGHTA and CDR2 FQGNSA. The CDR3 spans 15 residues. V shed 5 bases and J shed 8 bases, with 19 bases lying between them. DNA for the CDR3: TGTGCCAGCAGCGCCCCGGGACGGATGTTGGACACCATATATTTT. It translates to CASSAPGRMLDTIYF.

V is TRBV30 and J is TRBJ1-2; D is unclear. Germline CDR1 and CDR2: GTSNPN and SVGIG (reference sequence). V dropped 1 base and J dropped 6 bases, with 12 bases sitting between them. The CDR3 has 13 residues. CDR3 nucleotides: TGTGCCTGGAGTGGGGAGGGTCTTCATGGCTACACCTTC. This codes for CAWSGEGLHGYTF.

About this clone: Other DNA sequences from this sample encode an identical CDR3 as well. The chain recombines TRBV6-6 with TRBJ1-2; D uncertain. Germline CDR1 reads MNHNY; CDR2 reads SVGAGI (reference sequence). The V and J ends lost 4 bases and 4 bases respectively, with 7 bases between them. The CDR3 loop spans 12 amino acids. For the CDR3, the DNA is TGTGCCAGCAGTTTAGACCTCTATGGCTACACCTTC. Encoded protein: CASSLDLYGYTF.

The table lists this clone with a few counts. The CDR3 loop reads CASRPETNNEKLFF. CDR3 nucleotide sequence: TGTGCCAGCAGACCAGAGACCAACAATGAAAAACTGTTTTTT. The chain couples TRBV28 to TRBJ1-4; no clear D. CDR3 length equals 14 residues. Deletions cut 6 bases from V and 5 bases from J, with 13 bases between. The germline V gene has CDR1 MDHEN and CDR2 SYDVKM.

The rearrangement uses TRBV5-4 and TRBJ1-1; TRBD1 matches 8 bases. V gave up 4 bases and J gave up 2 bases; unmatched junction bases: 4. This CDR3 has 14 amino acids. In germline, CDR1 is SGHNT, CDR2 YYREEE (reference sequence). Written as DNA, the CDR3 is TGTGCCAGCAGCAGACAGGGGACTAACACTGAAGCTTTCTTT. Translation: CASSRQGTNTEAFF.

The chain joins TRBV4-3 to TRBJ2-3, with 8 bases matching TRBD1. The CDR3 consists of 17 residues. Per germline, CDR1 LGHNA and CDR2 YSLEER. With V trimmed by 3 bases and J by 1 base, 9 bases remained unmatched. CDR3 loop: CASSHLRVTGGTDTQYF. CDR3 nucleotides: TGCGCCAGCAGCCACCTCCGTGTGACAGGGGGCACAGATACGCAGTATTTT.

As concerns this clone: One end of the junction fails to match germline, which may point to a read error. V and J are TRBV4-2 and TRBJ2-3; D perhaps matches TRBD2 (5 bases). The length of the CDR3 is 12 residues. Germline CDR1 reads LGHNA; CDR2 reads YNFKEQ. The CDR3 region has the DNA TGTGCCAGCAGCCAAGATGTCGGCTCCCCGGGGTTT. Its translation: CASSQDVGSPGF.

This chain connects TRBV18 to TRBJ1-4; D is undetermined. Germline V CDR1 and CDR2: KGHSH, LQKENI. Trimming shortened V by 3 bases and J by 1 base, and 9 bases separated the two germline ends. The CDR3 is made up of 15 amino acids. CDR3 sequence reads: CASSPMAVTNEKLFF. The CDR3, as DNA: TGTGCCAGCTCACCCATGGCCGTAACTAATGAAAAACTGTTTTTT.

This clone was seen more than once but under ten times. The genes are TRBV10-2 and TRBJ1-1, with 9 bases lining up with TRBD1. Trimming took 7 bases from V and 1 from J; bases not matched to a gene: 4. There are 14 residues in the CDR3. The germline gives CDR1 WSHSY, CDR2 SAAADI. The CDR3 DNA follows: TGCGCCAGCACCCTGACAGGGGGGAACACTGAAGCTTTCTTT. It encodes CASTLTGGNTEAFF.

The rearrangement joins TRBV5-1 to TRBJ2-7; TRBD1 matches 11 bases. The CDR3 is 16 residues long. With 0 bases clipped from V and 2 bases from J, the junction kept 4 bases outside the gene matches. Germline-derived CDR1 and CDR2 are SGHRS and YFSETQ. The CDR3 sequence is CASSLGTGGQPYEQYF. The CDR3 DNA follows: TGCGCCAGCAGCTTGGGGACAGGGGGCCAACCCTACGAGCAGTACTTC.

The rearrangement uses TRBV18 and TRBJ2-1; D possibly corresponds to TRBD1 (6 bases). Germline V lookup: CDR1 KGHSH, CDR2 LQKENI. This CDR3 has 15 residues. The V and J ends lost 2 bases and 3 bases respectively, with 11 bases between them. CDR3 DNA: TGTGCCAGCTCACCAACGGACAGTTACTACAATGAGCAGTTCTTC. Amino acid sequence: CASSPTDSYYNEQFF.

The chain joins TRBV30 to TRBJ2-7; 7 bases fit TRBD1. Germline V gene sequence: CDR1 GTSNPN, CDR2 SVGIG (reference sequence). The V gene end was trimmed by 1 base and the J gene end by 6 bases; junction bases not matched to a gene: 9. CDR3 length: 14 residues. The CDR3 sequence: CAWSGGQSIPEQYF. The CDR3 region has the DNA TGTGCCTGGAGTGGGGGACAGAGTATCCCCGAGCAGTACTTC.

As regards this clone: This CDR3 is also generated by other DNA sequences in the sample. The rearrangement links TRBV20-1 to TRBJ2-5; D gene ambiguous. The V gene lost 5 bases and the J gene lost 3 bases, with 4 bases spanning the gap. Germline assignment: CDR1 DFQATT and CDR2 SNEGSKA (reference sequence). CDR3 length equals 10 residues. The CDR3 here is CSAGEETQYF. CDR3 coding DNA: TGCAGTGCTGGGGAAGAGACCCAGTACTTC.

A few counts support this clone. This chain links TRBV5-6 with TRBJ1-3; D may be TRBD1 (6 bases). The CDR3 extends over 16 amino acids. Trimming left V 3 bases short and J 0 bases short, with 13 bases between. Germline CDR1 reads SGHDT; CDR2 reads YYEEEE. The CDR3 loop reads CASSSKTGYSGNTIYF. The CDR3 nucleotides are TGTGCCAGCAGCTCTAAGACAGGCTACTCTGGAAACACCATATATTTT. Filled out from reference TRBV5-6 and TRBJ1-3, the complete variable domain reads DAGVTQSPTHLIKTRGQQVTLRCSPKSGHDTVSWYQQALGQGPQFIFQYYEEEERQRGNFPDRFSGHQFPNYSSELNVNALLLGDSALYLCASSSKTGYSGNTIYFGEGSWLTVV.

Comment on this clone: At one of its ends the junction is not consistent with the germline gene, which may arise from a read error. The rearrangement joins TRBV7-7 to TRBJ2-5; the match to TRBD2 covers 8 bases. The V gene's germline CDR1 is SSHAT and CDR2 FNYEAQ (reference sequence). The CDR3 is 15 amino acids. CDR3 nucleotide sequence: TGTGCTAGCAGCTTAGGCGGGAGGACTCAAGAGACCCAGTACTTC. Encoded protein: CASSLGGRTQETQYF.

This clone was seen a few times. J is TRBJ2-1 and V is TRBV4-3; maybe TRBD2 (6 bases). Per the germline V gene, CDR1 is LGHNA and CDR2 is YSLEER. The CDR3 totals 13 residues. V shed 5 bases and J shed 13 bases, with 18 bases lying between them. The CDR3 DNA is TGCGCCAGCAGCGTACGGACTACGGAGAGACAGTTCTTC. Residues: CASSVRTTERQFF.

This clone has a single count. The chain joins TRBV5-1 to TRBJ1-4; D gene ambiguous. Looked up from germline, CDR1 is SGHRS and CDR2 is YFSETQ. Trimming took off 1 base at V and 4 bases at J, with 5 bases between the two ends. The CDR3 is 13 residues long. For the CDR3, the DNA is TGCGCCAGCAGCTTGAGTGGTAATGAAAAACTGTTTTTT. This translates into CASSLSGNEKLFF. Based on the CDR3 plus reference TRBV5-1 and TRBJ1-4, the full variable domain is KAGVTQTPRYLIKTRGQQVTLSCSPISGHRSVSWYQQTPGQGLQFLFEYFSETQRNKGNFPGRFSGRQFSNSRSEMNVSTLELGDSALYLCASSLSGNEKLFFGSGTQLSVL.

The CDR3 protein is CASSSGLAAYEQYF. For the CDR3, the DNA is TGTGCCAGCAGCTCGGGACTAGCGGCCTACGAGCAGTACTTC. The chain joins TRBV5-6 to TRBJ2-7; 11 nucleotides agree with TRBD2. Trimming at V came to 3 bases and at J to 2 bases, leaving 1 base not matched to a gene. This CDR3 has 14 residues. CDR1 is SGHDT, CDR2 YYEEEE, per germline.

The chain has TRBV19 and TRBJ1-5; D not certain. Trimming cost V 1 base and J 2 bases, with 21 bases left between them. The CDR3 has 19 residues. Germline CDR1 LNHDA, CDR2 SQIVND (reference sequence). The CDR3 loop reads CASSIGPQRAKVGNQPQHF. The CDR3 nucleotides read TGTGCCAGTAGTATAGGGCCCCAGAGGGCAAAAGTGGGCAATCAGCCCCAGCATTTT.

The chain links TRBV11-3 to TRBJ2-1; D unresolved. This CDR3 has 13 amino acids. Trimming removed 5 bases at V and 4 bases at J, with 9 bases between. The germline V gene has CDR1 SGHNT and CDR2 YENEEA. CDR3 DNA: TGTGCCAGCAGCCAACACTTGTACAATGAGCAGTTCTTC. Its translation is CASSQHLYNEQFF.

This rearrangement joins TRBV4-1 to TRBJ1-4; possible D gene TRBD1, 5 bases. CDR3 length: 17 residues. V was cut by 5 bases and J by 0 bases, with 16 bases left in between. Germline values: CDR1 MGHRA, CDR2 YSYEKL. CDR3 sequence: CASSWRGEGTTNEKLFF. The CDR3 nucleotides are TGCGCCAGCAGCTGGCGGGGCGAGGGGACAACTAATGAAAAACTGTTTTTT.